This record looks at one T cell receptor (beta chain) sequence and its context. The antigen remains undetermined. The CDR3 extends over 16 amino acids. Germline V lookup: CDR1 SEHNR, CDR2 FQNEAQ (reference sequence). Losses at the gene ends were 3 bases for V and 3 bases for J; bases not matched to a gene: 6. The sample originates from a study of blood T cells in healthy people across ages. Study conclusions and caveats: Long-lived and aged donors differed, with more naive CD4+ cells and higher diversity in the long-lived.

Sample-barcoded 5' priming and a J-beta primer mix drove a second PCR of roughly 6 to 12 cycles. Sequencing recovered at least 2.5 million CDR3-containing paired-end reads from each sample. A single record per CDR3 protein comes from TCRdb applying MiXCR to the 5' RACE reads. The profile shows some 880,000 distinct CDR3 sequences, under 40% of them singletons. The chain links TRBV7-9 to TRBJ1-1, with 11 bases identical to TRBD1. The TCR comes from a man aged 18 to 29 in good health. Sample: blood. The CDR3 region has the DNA TGTGCCAGCAGCTTCAAACCGGGACAGGGGGACACTGAAGCTTTCTTT. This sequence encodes CASSFKPGQGDTEAFF.